This TCR beta chain was observed in a study of CD8 T cells in Susac syndrome (dated by TCRdb to about 2019). For the wider study: Repertoire sequencing was used to test whether CD8+ T cell activation and differentiation in Susac syndrome was antigen driven. The investigation overall reported the following: The number of individuals in the TCR sequencing and HLA analysis was recognized as being relatively small.

Peripheral blood CD8+ and CD4+ T cells from healthy donors, Susac syndrome patients and multiple sclerosis patients were profiled using high-throughput TCR beta sequencing. Healthy donors were age- and sex-matched controls. CD8+ TEMRA cells were enriched by FACS, while bulk CD8+ and CD4+ T cells were purified by magnetic negative isolation. Blood was drawn into EDTA tubes, processed within 24 hours, and PBMCs were isolated by density gradient centrifugation. PBMCs intended for TCR sequencing were cryopreserved in liquid nitrogen and were subsequently thawed in a 37 degrees C water bath. Purity of sorted or isolated CD4+, CD8+ and CD8+ TEMRA cells was at least 90%. RNA was extracted with the RNeasy kit and roughly 0.5 to 1 ug was reverse transcribed using random hexamers. TCR beta CDR3 regions were amplified with the immunoSEQ multiplex PCR assay covering 54 Vbeta and 13 Jbeta segments. PCR amplification bias was corrected by using a synthetic template baseline for primer optimization and computational correction. The study's own analysis went as follows. Reads were annotated to V, D and J genes according to IMGT and were analyzed with immunoSEQ Analyzer, with only productive sequences retained. Clonality was calculated as one minus the Shannon entropy normalized by log2 of the number of productive unique sequences. For each patient and control, public and private clones were evaluated within the 100 most prevalent clones. A clone was defined as Susac-specific if it was absent from the healthy and MS cohorts, from over a thousand published viral clones and from other ImmuneACCESS disease sequences. TCRdb trimmed public reads at Q25 via fastp, called clones via MiXCR and kept in-frame beta chains. Each CDR3 protein gets just one entry, which takes the most common genes and DNA from the rows behind it. The authors' filters were not applied to this entry. In this sample the table shows some 200,000 distinct CDR3 sequences, 85% to 95% of which occur a single time. 0.085% to 0.13% of the sample belongs to the ten largest clones.

The CDR3 spans 14 residues, from the cysteine through the phenylalanine. Only the CDR3 DNA is retained, 42 bases long and in frame from the first base. CDR1 and CDR2 are drawn from the germline V gene: SGDLS, YYNGEE. V is trimmed back by 3 bases and J by 4 bases, and the junction contains 5 bases that no gene match accounts for. With regard to this clonotype: No antigen is known for it. No much larger clone is present one base from it, and per-base qualities are unavailable.

Recombination joined TRBV9 with TRBJ2-7; 9 middle bases align to TRBD2. The sample was CD4+ T cells from PBMCs. The clonotype comes from a human donor in good health. The DNA sequence reads TGTGCCAGCAGCGCCTCAACTAGCGGGTACGAGCAGTACTTC. This codes for CASSASTSGYEQYF.